This T cell receptor (beta chain) was sequenced during a study of T cell repertoires in cytomegalovirus infection. Study context: Public TCR beta signatures indicated both CMV infection and matching HLA type.

In this sample, this clonotype turned up many times. TCRdb processed the reads anew with MiXCR; each CDR3 protein has one entry. The repertoire holds about 320,000 distinct CDR3 sequences, with 9% to 9.5% as singletons. V was cut by 5 bases and J by 2 bases, with 9 bases left in between. CDR3 size: 13 residues. Germline-derived CDR1 and CDR2 are SGHTA and FQGNSA. The receptor was isolated from a human donor in good health (CMV status not recorded). Some clones in this sample may be carry-over from other donors' samples. The chain is built from TRBV7-2 and TRBJ1-2, with a possible D match to TRBD1 (6 bases). Sequencing was carried out using PBMCs. The CDR3 loop reads CASSEDRNYGYTF. The CDR3 nucleotides read TGTGCCAGCAGCGAGGACAGAAACTATGGCTACACCTTC.